These 13 T cell receptor beta chains were sequenced from one sample in a study of CD4+ T cells in melanoma. The method was immunoSEQ multiplex PCR; TCRdb's version includes in-frame clones alone and lacks a portion of them. The sample records over 130,000 clones, roughly 91% being singletons. The source of these receptors is a human donor with melanoma.

Note on this clone: Other DNA sequences in the sample encode the same CDR3. This chain links TRBV5-1 with TRBJ2-5, with a tentative D call TRBD1 (5 bases). Trimming removed 0 bases at V and 2 bases at J, with 8 bases between. The CDR3 loop spans 14 amino acids. Germline values: CDR1 SGHRS, CDR2 YFSETQ. CDR3 region: CASSLGTGQETQYF. The DNA for the CDR3 is TGCGCCAGCAGCTTGGGTACAGGACAAGAGACCCAGTACTTC.

V and J are TRBV10-3 and TRBJ1-2, with TRBD1 matching over 8 bases. The CDR3 contains 15 residues. J gave up 8 bases and V 2 bases, and 10 bases lay outside the gene matches. Germline lookup yields CDR1 ENHRY and CDR2 SYGVKD. DNA of the CDR3: TGTGCCATCAGTGAGGTGGCAGGGGGCCCGTACGGCTACACCTTC. Translating gives CAISEVAGGPYGYTF.

The V gene is TRBV7-9, the J gene TRBJ2-3; 12 nucleotides agree with TRBD2. From germline, CDR1 is SEHNR and CDR2 FQNEAQ (reference sequence). CDR3 length equals 17 residues. The V and J ends lost 4 bases and 6 bases, in that order; junction bases with no gene match: 11. DNA for the CDR3: TGTGCCAGCAGCTCCCCGAAGACTAGCGGGGGTAAGGATACGCAGTATTTT. Translation gives CASSSPKTSGGKDTQYF.

The V gene is TRBV6-5, the J gene TRBJ1-3, with TRBD1 identical over 7 bases. The ends lost 9 bases at V and 0 bases at J; junction bases unmatched: 8. This CDR3 has 15 amino acids. Germline CDR1 is MNHEY and CDR2 is SVGAGI. CDR3 DNA: TGTGCCAGTCTTTGGGACAGCTCCTCTGGAAACACCATATATTTT. This encodes CASLWDSSSGNTIYF.

The CDR3 nucleotides read TGTGCCAGCAGTTACTCCTCACAGGGGGCGGGTGAAAAACTGTTTTTT. This encodes CASSYSSQGAGEKLFF. V and J are TRBV6-5 and TRBJ1-4, with TRBD1 identical over 9 bases. This CDR3 spans 16 amino acids. The ends lost 0 bases at V and 7 bases at J; junction bases unmatched: 6. Germline V gene data show CDR1 as MNHEY and CDR2 as SVGAGI.

J is TRBJ1-1 and V is TRBV7-3; no clear D. In germline, CDR1 is SGHTA, CDR2 FQGTGA. V shed 0 bases and J shed 8 bases, with 10 bases lying between them. This CDR3 spans 13 amino acids. Here the CDR3 DNA reads TGTGCCAGCAGCTTAACGGTCTGGGAAGAAGCTTTCTTT. It codes for CASSLTVWEEAFF.

This chain uses TRBV2 with TRBJ2-2, with 7 bases that match TRBD2. The V segment lost 7 bases and the J segment 3 bases; nucleotides outside the gene matches: 8. Germline assignment: CDR1 SNHLY and CDR2 FYNNEI. The CDR3 is 15 residues long. The CDR3 bases are TGTGCCAGCAAGCGAGCGGGGCGACACACCGGGGAGCTGTTTTTT. Translated, it gives CASKRAGRHTGELFF.

The chain couples TRBV5-6 to TRBJ1-1, with D unresolved. The CDR3 runs 11 residues. The V end was cut by 4 bases, the J end by 6 bases, with 7 bases between. Germline V gene data show CDR1 as SGHDT and CDR2 as YYEEEE. In DNA form, the CDR3 reads TGTGCCAGCAGCCTCCAAGCTGAAGCTTTCTTT. This translates into CASSLQAEAFF.

This chain joins TRBV7-9 and TRBJ1-3; tentatively, D is TRBD1 (5 bases). The CDR3 is 15 residues long. With 1 base removed from V and 2 bases from J, the gap between germline ends came to 9 bases. CDR1 is SEHNR, CDR2 FQNEAQ, per germline (reference sequence). The CDR3 DNA sequence: TGTGCCAGCAGCTTAGACGGGGCCCCTGGAAACACCATATATTTT. Translating gives CASSLDGAPGNTIYF.

J is TRBJ2-5 and V is TRBV4-1, with D hard to call. This CDR3 has 15 residues. With 3 bases removed from V and 0 bases from J, the gap between germline ends came to 11 bases. From germline, CDR1 is MGHRA and CDR2 YSYEKL. CDR3 in DNA: TGCGCCAGCAGCCACAATACAGTGTACCAAGAGACCCAGTACTTC. Protein product: CASSHNTVYQETQYF.

This chain connects TRBV6-5 to TRBJ1-3; 8 bases are a match to TRBD1. Germline assignment: CDR1 MNHEY and CDR2 SVGAGI. The V segment lost 5 bases and the J segment 3 bases; nucleotides outside the gene matches: 3. This CDR3 has 14 residues. The CDR3 DNA sequence: TGTGCCAGCAGTATGACAGGGGTTGGAAACACCATATATTTT. Its translation is CASSMTGVGNTIYF.

CDR3 sequence: CASSQDPGSYNEQFF. The CDR3 nucleotides are TGTGCCAGCAGCCAAGATCCGGGCTCCTACAATGAGCAGTTCTTC. V usage is TRBV4-2 and J usage is TRBJ2-1; D uncertain. Germline V gives CDR1 LGHNA, CDR2 YNFKEQ. The V and J ends lost 0 bases and 0 bases respectively, with 6 bases between them. The CDR3 contains 15 residues.

This clone turned up a few times. The V call is TRBV6-6, the J call TRBJ2-6, with 10 positions matching TRBD1. Trimming removed 5 bases from V and 3 bases from J; junction bases left unmatched: 4. This CDR3 has 16 residues. CDR1 is MNHNY, CDR2 SVGAGI, per germline (reference sequence). In nucleotides, the CDR3 is TGTGCCAGCAGTAGACAGGGGGCGGGTGGGGCCAACGTCCTGACTTTC. Protein sequence: CASSRQGAGGANVLTF.